The present T cell receptor (beta chain) was sequenced within a study of T cells in Graves' hyperthyroidism and ophthalmopathy. The wider study: Peripheral blood was taken when the disease was first diagnosed, before any treatment began. Study outcomes and limitations: Ophthalmopathy was predicted by the model a median of about 6.7 months ahead of onset.

Patients with ophthalmopathy all had a Clinical Activity Score of at least 3, a NOSPECS grade of at least 4 and duration under 3 months. There are many counts of this clonotype. No antigen is known for it. RNA transcripts were the template for amplifying TCR beta CDR3 regions. The HTBI primer set drove a first-round RT-PCR of the TCR CDR3. From the multiplex PCR reads, TCRdb called clonotypes with MiXCR, one entry per CDR3 protein. The repertoire holds under 250,000 distinct CDR3 sequences, with over 20% as singletons. The CDR3 length is 11 residues. Germline V lookup: CDR1 MNHEY, CDR2 SMNVEV (reference sequence). The V end lost 7 bases, the J end lost 5 bases, and 8 bases lay between the germline ends.

The source material was blood. The chain employs TRBV27 and TRBJ1-1; D gene uncertain. The sequence came from a woman aged 40 to 55 with Graves' ophthalmopathy. The CDR3 nucleotides read TGTGCCAGCATAACGAGGACTGAAGCTTTCTTT. Translating gives CASITRTEAFF.